The rows below give T cell receptor beta chains drawn from one sample of a study of shared clonotypes between healthy human individuals. The data were produced by immunoSEQ multiplex PCR, yet TCRdb's version contains in-frame clones alone and is incomplete. Of roughly 650,000 clones in the sample, about 96% were seen once. The sample was naive CD8+ T cells sorted from blood. The receptors shown here come from a woman under 40 in good health. The CDR3 runs from the conserved cysteine through the conserved F or W. Each record gives: J gene, D gene, V gene, clone size, CDR3 DNA, CDR3 protein. D genes are given only for firm matches. The size field is filled for only some rows; it gives once, few, many or a size class.

j_gene: TRBJ2-1
d_gene: .
v_gene: TRBV6-1
abundance: once
CDR3nt: TGTGCCAGCACCTTGGGGAATGAGCAGTTCTTC
CDR3aa: CASTLGNEQFF

j_gene: TRBJ2-1
d_gene: .
v_gene: TRBV4-2
abundance: .
CDR3nt: TGTGCCAGCAGCCAAGACGGTCACCTCTCCTACAATGAGCAGTTCTTC
CDR3aa: CASSQDGHLSYNEQFF

j_gene: TRBJ2-3
d_gene: .
v_gene: TRBV27
abundance: .
CDR3nt: TGTGCCAGCAGTGTTCTTAGGTCGAAAGATACGCAGTATTTT
CDR3aa: CASSVLRSKDTQYF

j_gene: TRBJ2-5
d_gene: TRBD2
v_gene: TRBV27
abundance: .
CDR3nt: TGTGCCAGCAGTTCCGGGACTAGCGGACGCGGGACCCAGTACTTC
CDR3aa: CASSSGTSGRGTQYF

j_gene: TRBJ1-5
d_gene: .
v_gene: TRBV7-9
abundance: .
CDR3nt: TGTGCCAGCAGCCCGGGAGGAGGTAGCAATCAGCCCCAGCATTTT
CDR3aa: CASSPGGGSNQPQHF

j_gene: TRBJ2-7
d_gene: TRBD2
v_gene: TRBV4-1
abundance: .
CDR3nt: TGCGCCAGCAGCCAAAGTAGGACTAGCGCACCCTACGAGCAGTACTTC
CDR3aa: CASSQSRTSAPYEQYF

j_gene: TRBJ2-3
d_gene: TRBD2
v_gene: TRBV27
abundance: .
CDR3nt: TGTGCCAGCAGTCCACTAGCGGGAGCCACAGATACGCAGTATTTT
CDR3aa: CASSPLAGATDTQYF

j_gene: TRBJ2-7
d_gene: .
v_gene: TRBV19
abundance: .
CDR3nt: TGTGCCAGTAGTATGCCCTGGACGGGAGAGGACGAGCAGTACTTC
CDR3aa: CASSMPWTGEDEQYF

j_gene: TRBJ1-1
d_gene: TRBD1
v_gene: TRBV2
abundance: .
CDR3nt: TGTGCCAGCAGTGAAGCACCGGGACAGATTTCCCAAAACACTGAAGCTTTCTTT
CDR3aa: CASSEAPGQISQNTEAFF

j_gene: TRBJ2-7
d_gene: .
v_gene: TRBV7-8
abundance: .
CDR3nt: TGTGCCAGCAGCTTACACGATCGGTTTGAGCAGTACTTC
CDR3aa: CASSLHDRFEQYF

j_gene: TRBJ2-1
d_gene: .
v_gene: TRBV7-9
abundance: .
CDR3nt: TGTGCCAGCAGCTACCGACCTGGAGGACGCAATGAGCAGTTCTTC
CDR3aa: CASSYRPGGRNEQFF

j_gene: TRBJ2-7
d_gene: TRBD1
v_gene: TRBV13
abundance: .
CDR3nt: TGTGCCAGCACCTGGACGGGACAGGGGGTCTACGAGCAGTACTTC
CDR3aa: CASTWTGQGVYEQYF

j_gene: TRBJ2-7
d_gene: TRBD1
v_gene: TRBV5-5
abundance: .
CDR3nt: TGTGCCAGCAGTCCCGGGACAGCCTCCTACGAGCAGTACTTC
CDR3aa: CASSPGTASYEQYF

j_gene: TRBJ2-7
d_gene: TRBD2
v_gene: TRBV29-1
abundance: .
CDR3nt: TGCAGCGTTGTCGGGAGGGAGCAGTACTTC
CDR3aa: CSVVGREQYF

j_gene: TRBJ1-3
d_gene: .
v_gene: TRBV7-3
abundance: .
CDR3nt: TGTGCCAGCAGCTTAGATGGGGGTGTGTCTGGAAACACCATATATTTT
CDR3aa: CASSLDGGVSGNTIYF

j_gene: TRBJ2-3
d_gene: TRBD2
v_gene: TRBV6-5
abundance: once
CDR3nt: TGTGCCAGCAGTAGCGGGAGTGAATATACGCAGTATTTT
CDR3aa: CASSSGSEYTQYF

j_gene: TRBJ2-2
d_gene: .
v_gene: TRBV7-9
abundance: .
CDR3nt: TGTGCCAGCAGCCCATCGGAGAACACCGGGGAGCTGTTTTTT
CDR3aa: CASSPSENTGELFF

j_gene: TRBJ1-1
d_gene: .
v_gene: TRBV10-2
abundance: .
CDR3nt: TGCGCCAGCAGTGAGAACCCTGAAGCTTTCTTT
CDR3aa: CASSENPEAFF

j_gene: TRBJ2-3
d_gene: .
v_gene: TRBV10-1
abundance: .
CDR3nt: TGCGCCAGCTTACTCACCTCCCCCGGGGCAGATACGCAGTATTTT
CDR3aa: CASLLTSPGADTQYF

j_gene: TRBJ2-1
d_gene: TRBD2
v_gene: TRBV28
abundance: once
CDR3nt: TGTGCCAGCAGATATGCTAGCGGCTCCTACAATGAGCAGTTCTTC
CDR3aa: CASRYASGSYNEQFF

j_gene: TRBJ1-1
d_gene: TRBD1
v_gene: TRBV7-9
abundance: .
CDR3nt: TGTGCCAGCAGCCGACCTGGGACAGGGGGAAGCACTGAAGCTTTCTTT
CDR3aa: CASSRPGTGGSTEAFF

j_gene: TRBJ2-3
d_gene: TRBD2
v_gene: TRBV5-6
abundance: .
CDR3nt: TGTGCCAGCAGCTTGGCTTTAGCGGGGGTCACAGATACGCAGTATTTT
CDR3aa: CASSLALAGVTDTQYF

j_gene: TRBJ2-5
d_gene: TRBD1
v_gene: TRBV7-8
abundance: .
CDR3nt: TGTGCCAGCAGCTCAGACAGGGTTTCGGAGACCCAGTACTTC
CDR3aa: CASSSDRVSETQYF